Only a few counts were recorded for the clone carrying this T cell receptor beta chain. The data are from a study of cytomegalovirus exposure and HLA in healthy donors. Study context: An earlier analysis identified more than 90 million unique TCR beta sequences in 150 million to 200 million T cells.

Trimming cost V 4 bases and J 5 bases, with 15 bases left between them. Germline V gene sequence: CDR1 SQVTM, CDR2 ANQGSEA. The CDR3 is 14 residues long. Use of 60 Vbeta and 13 Jbeta primers characterized the PCR. Authors' analysis steps: In a later analysis, of roughly 73 million unique beta chains, about 12 million appeared in at least two donors. Clones were sequenced by immunoSEQ multiplex PCR, and TCRdb holds only the in-frame ones, with some missing. For V, J and clone size, that table is used; D and trimming come from the DNA. The table has 150,000 to 200,000 clones, 75% to 90% seen once. Healthy bone marrow donors formed the donor group.

Sequenced sample: PBMCs. The sequence came from a girl aged 2-15 years in good health and CMV-seropositive. This chain connects TRBV29-1 to TRBJ1-5; possible D gene TRBD1, 6 bases. As DNA, the CDR3 is TGCAGCGTTGCCCGGACAGTTTCCTATCAGCCCCAGCATTTT. As protein: CSVARTVSYQPQHF.